A single sample gave rise to the 30 T cell receptor beta chains below, sequenced in a study of blood T cells in healthy people across ages. It was with a sample-barcoded 5' primer and a J-beta primer mix that a second PCR of about 6 to 12 cycles was run. TCRdb analysed the 5' RACE reads with MiXCR anew, one entry per CDR3 protein. The sample lists 1 million to 1.2 million distinct CDR3 sequences, about two fifths occurring once. Input material: blood. The receptors originated from a man aged 18 to 29 in good health.

As concerns this clonotype: A read error may account for a junction end that differs from germline. The chain couples TRBV5-1 to TRBJ2-1, with 12 positions matching TRBD2. The CDR3 has 16 residues. Germline-derived CDR1 and CDR2 are SGHRS and YFSETQ. The CDR3 spells CAGSWTSGATGNEQFF. The DNA of the CDR3 is TGCGCCGGCAGCTGGACTAGCGGGGCCACGGGGAATGAGCAGTTCTTC.

This clonotype was detected only a few times. Here the CDR3 DNA reads TGTGCCAGCAGTCTATGGGACGGACGAAATGGGAAACTGTTTTTT. Translated, it gives CASSLWDGRNGKLFF. The chain has TRBV12-3 or TRBV12-4 and TRBJ1-4; D may be TRBD1 (5 bases). V gave up 5 bases and J gave up 11 bases, with 21 bases separating them. This CDR3 comprises 15 residues.

The rearrangement joins TRBV24-1 to TRBJ1-5, with D tentatively TRBD1 (5 bases). V was shortened by 5 bases and J by 2 bases, with 9 bases between the two germline ends. In germline, CDR1 is KGHDR, CDR2 SFDVKD. This CDR3 has 14 residues. In DNA form, the CDR3 reads TGTGCCACCAGTGGGGAACAGGGCAATCAGCCCCAGCATTTT. This codes for CATSGEQGNQPQHF.

This rearrangement joins TRBV4-1 to TRBJ1-6; the D gene is possibly TRBD1 (5 bases). V shed 1 base and J shed 5 bases, with 15 bases lying between them. The CDR3 loop spans 17 amino acids. Per the germline V gene, CDR1 is MGHRA and CDR2 is YSYEKL. In nucleotides, the CDR3 is TGCGCCAGCAGCCAAGTAATGGGGACCGACCATAATTCACCCCTCCACTTT. Translated, it gives CASSQVMGTDHNSPLHF.

This clonotype has more than one count but fewer than ten. The gene calls are TRBV7-2 and TRBJ1-5; possible D gene TRBD1, 5 bases. V was pared by 5 bases and J by 4 bases, with 12 bases between. Germline-derived CDR1 and CDR2 are SGHTA and FQGNSA. There are 14 residues in the CDR3. This CDR3 reads CASSPQGDNQPQHF. In DNA, the CDR3 is TGTGCCAGCAGCCCTCAGGGCGATAATCAGCCCCAGCATTTT.

The V call is TRBV9, the J call TRBJ1-3, with D uncertain. Per germline, CDR1 SGDLS and CDR2 YYNGEE. Trimming stripped 3 bases from V and 4 bases from J, with 5 bases between. CDR3 length: 12 amino acids. Here the CDR3 DNA reads TGTGCCAGCAGCGCCCTCGGAAACACCATATATTTT. It codes for CASSALGNTIYF. The full variable domain, rest sourced from reference TRBV9 and TRBJ1-3, is DSGVTQTPKHLITATGQRVTLRCSPRSGDLSVYWYQQSLDQGLQFLIQYYNGEERAKGNILERFSAQQFPDLHSELNLSSLELGDSALYFCASSALGNTIYFGEGSWLTVV.

This sequence joins TRBV2 and TRBJ1-5; 7 bases agree with TRBD1. The germline CDR1 and CDR2 sequences are SNHLY and FYNNEI. The CDR3 is 13 residues long. The ends lost 10 bases at V and 4 bases at J; junction bases unmatched: 7. The CDR3 bases are TGTGCCACCCGAGACAGGGATAATCAGCCCCAGCATTTT. Translation: CATRDRDNQPQHF. Filled out from reference TRBV2 and TRBJ1-5, the complete variable domain reads EPEVTQTPSHQVTQMGQEVILRCVPISNHLYFYWYRQILGQKVEFLVSFYNNEISEKSEIFDDQFSVERPDGSNFTLKIRSTKLEDSAMYFCATRDRDNQPQHFGDGTRLSIL.

The chain combines TRBV20-1 with TRBJ1-1; unclear D gene. The CDR3 contains 14 residues. Germline-derived CDR1 and CDR2 are DFQATT and SNEGSKA (reference sequence). V was trimmed by 5 bases and J by 7 bases, leaving 20 bases between them. CDR3 sequence: CSAGSRGLGGEAFF. The CDR3 nucleotides are TGCAGTGCTGGCTCACGGGGATTAGGTGGTGAAGCTTTCTTT.

This clonotype was observed at least ten times. The chain couples TRBV12-3 or TRBV12-4 to TRBJ1-5; D is uncertain. The length of the CDR3 is 13 residues. The V and J ends lost 1 base and 4 bases respectively, with 5 bases between them. CDR3 amino acids: CASSLDVNQPQHF. In DNA, the CDR3 is TGTGCCAGCAGTTTAGATGTTAATCAGCCCCAGCATTTT.

This clonotype was found a few times. This rearrangement joins TRBV28 to TRBJ1-2, with TRBD1 identical over 8 bases. This CDR3 has 13 residues. Germline V CDR1 and CDR2: MDHEN, SYDVKM. With 2 bases clipped from V and 7 bases from J, the junction kept 3 bases outside the gene matches. The CDR3 loop reads CASSLQGAPGYTF. As DNA, the CDR3 is TGTGCCAGCAGTTTACAGGGGGCGCCTGGCTACACCTTC.

The rearrangement uses TRBV6-1 and TRBJ2-3, with D unclear. This CDR3 comprises 12 residues. Trimming took off 4 bases at V and 4 bases at J, with 6 bases between the two ends. Germline CDR1 is MNHNS and CDR2 is SASEGT. The CDR3, as DNA: TGTGCCAGCAGTGTCTGGGCAGATACGCAGTATTTT. Translation gives CASSVWADTQYF.

The genes are TRBV20-1 and TRBJ2-3; 7 bases are a match to TRBD1. Germline values: CDR1 DFQATT, CDR2 SNEGSKA (reference sequence). V was pared by 3 bases and J by 3 bases, with 9 bases of the junction left unmatched. The CDR3 length is 15 residues. Written as DNA, the CDR3 is TGCAGTGCTAGTCCAGGTGAACAGGGGACAGATACGCAGTATTTT. Translated, it gives CSASPGEQGTDTQYF.

This clonotype has ten or more counts. The genes are TRBV9 and TRBJ2-7, with 9 nucleotides matching TRBD1. The CDR3 runs to 15 residues. With 4 bases clipped from V and 3 bases from J, the junction kept 8 bases outside the gene matches. Germline loops: CDR1 SGDLS, CDR2 YYNGEE. In nucleotides, the CDR3 is TGTGCCAGCAGCCCACCCGGGACAGGGATCTACGAGCAGTACTTC. It is translated as CASSPPGTGIYEQYF.

A few counts support this clonotype. The chain is built from TRBV27 and TRBJ1-5; possibly TRBD1 for D (5 bases). The V and J ends lost 5 bases and 3 bases respectively, with 8 bases between them. The CDR3 loop spans 13 amino acids. CDR1 is MNHEY and CDR2 is SMNVEV in the germline V gene (reference sequence). The CDR3 DNA sequence: TGTGCCAGCAGTATCGGGGCCAATCAGCCCCAGCATTTT. Protein product: CASSIGANQPQHF.

This clonotype showed up many times. This rearrangement joins TRBV28 to TRBJ2-3; a weak D match, TRBD2 (6 bases). Between the trimmed V and J ends, which lost 3 bases and 5 bases, there was a span of 15 bases. Germline-derived CDR1 and CDR2 are MDHEN and SYDVKM. The CDR3 runs to 15 residues. This CDR3 is CASSLEGLLLDTQYF. The CDR3 nucleotides are TGTGCCAGCAGTTTGGAGGGCCTATTGTTAGATACGCAGTATTTT.

This clonotype was observed at least ten times. This chain connects TRBV29-1 to TRBJ2-1; possibly TRBD1 or TRBD2 for D (5 bases each). V lost 4 bases and J lost 6, with 16 bases in between. Germline V gene data show CDR1 as SQVTM and CDR2 as ANQGSEA. The length of the CDR3 is 14 residues. CDR3 residues: CSVGWGRTGNEQFF. The CDR3 DNA is TGCAGCGTTGGTTGGGGACGTACAGGCAATGAGCAGTTCTTC.

The V call is TRBV3-1, the J call TRBJ1-4; D possibly corresponds to TRBD1 (5 bases). The CDR3 contains 18 residues. Germline V gene data show CDR1 as LGHDT and CDR2 as YNNKEL (reference sequence). V dropped 0 bases and J dropped 0 bases, with 14 bases sitting between them. The CDR3 nucleotides read TGTGCCAGCAGCCAAGATTTGGCAGGGACCGCAACTAATGAAAAACTGTTTTTT. Translation gives CASSQDLAGTATNEKLFF.

This clonotype was found once. V is TRBV7-2 and J is TRBJ1-1; D not resolved. The CDR3 sequence is 14 residues long. The V gene's germline CDR1 is SGHTA and CDR2 FQGNSA. Trimming removed 6 bases from V and 1 base from J, with 12 bases in between. The CDR3 loop is CASRSGGQNTEAFF. For the CDR3, the DNA is TGTGCCAGCAGGTCGGGAGGTCAGAACACTGAAGCTTTCTTT.

This clonotype has a handful of counts. The chain couples TRBV18 to TRBJ1-5, with 8 bases fitting TRBD1. V shed 3 bases and J 0 bases; nucleotides not matched to a gene: 4. This CDR3 is 16 amino acids long. Germline assignment: CDR1 KGHSH and CDR2 LQKENI. CDR3 residues: CASSPDRGNSNQPQHF. The CDR3 DNA reads as TGTGCCAGCTCACCCGACAGGGGCAATAGCAATCAGCCCCAGCATTTT.

The sample holds a few counts of this clonotype. The chain is built from TRBV5-1 and TRBJ2-1; TRBD2 is a possible D gene (5 bases). Germline assignment: CDR1 SGHRS and CDR2 YFSETQ. CDR3 length: 16 amino acids. V was pared by 4 bases and J by 6 bases, with 20 bases between. CDR3: CASSPESLGLTNEQFF. The CDR3, as DNA: TGCGCCAGCAGCCCAGAAAGCCTAGGACTGACCAATGAGCAGTTCTTC.

The chain couples TRBV6-2 or TRBV6-3 to TRBJ2-4, with 7 bases lining up with TRBD1. CDR3 length: 19 amino acids. The V and J ends lost 2 bases and 0 bases, in that order; junction bases with no gene match: 13. Germline assignment: CDR1 MNHEY and CDR2 SVGEGT. The CDR3 protein is CASSYRYETGIVAKNIQYF. Written as DNA, the CDR3 is TGTGCCAGCAGTTACCGCTACGAGACAGGGATTGTAGCCAAAAACATTCAGTACTTC.

In its sample, this clonotype was seen a few times. This rearrangement joins TRBV7-2 to TRBJ2-5; maybe TRBD1 (6 bases). Trimming removed 4 bases from V and 2 bases from J, with 11 bases in between. Per germline, CDR1 SGHTA and CDR2 FQGNSA. The CDR3 extends over 14 amino acids. The CDR3 region is CASSSRTVQETQYF. DNA for the CDR3: TGTGCCAGCAGCTCCAGGACAGTACAAGAGACCCAGTACTTC.

This clonotype was detected many times. V usage is TRBV4-3 and J usage is TRBJ1-5, with unresolved D. This CDR3 is 15 amino acids long. Trimming cost V 1 base and J 0 bases, with 7 bases left between them. Germline values: CDR1 LGHNA, CDR2 YSLEER. CDR3 in amino acids: CASSQGGNSNQPQHF. The DNA of the CDR3 is TGCGCCAGCAGCCAAGGGGGAAATAGCAATCAGCCCCAGCATTTT.

The chain is built from TRBV6-1 and TRBJ2-1, with D tentatively TRBD1 (6 bases). The germline V and J ends were trimmed by 6 bases and 2 bases, with 14 bases remaining between them. In germline, CDR1 is MNHNS, CDR2 SASEGT. CDR3 length: 15 amino acids. The CDR3 reads CASRSGTPTYNEQFF. The CDR3 DNA reads as TGTGCCAGCAGGTCCGGGACACCAACCTACAATGAGCAGTTCTTC.

Comments on this clonotype: One end of the junction fails to match germline, which may point to a read error. The rearrangement uses TRBV9 and TRBJ2-2, with no clear D. This CDR3 contains 16 residues. Germline-derived CDR1 and CDR2 are SGDLS and YYNGEE. DNA of the CDR3: TGTGCCGGCAGCGTAGTTCCAAGCCCGAACACCGGGGAGCTGTTTTTT. Encoded protein: CAGSVVPSPNTGELFF.

The rearrangement links TRBV20-1 to TRBJ1-2, with D possibly matching TRBD1 (6 bases). This CDR3 has 14 residues. V lost 4 bases to trimming and J lost 4 bases, with 16 bases between them. Germline V gives CDR1 DFQATT, CDR2 SNEGSKA (reference sequence). The DNA of the CDR3 is TGCAGTGCTACCAAGAAGGGGGAAGGCTATGGCTACACCTTC. Protein sequence: CSATKKGEGYGYTF.

This clonotype was detected a few times. The chain employs TRBV6-6 and TRBJ2-7; no clear D gene. Germline lookup yields CDR1 MNHNY and CDR2 SVGAGI (reference sequence). CDR3 length: 15 residues. Trimming took off 4 bases at V and 0 bases at J, with 13 bases between the two ends. CDR3 DNA: TGTGCCAGCAGTTCAAGGCCCCTTAGCTCCTACGAGCAGTACTTC. It codes for CASSSRPLSSYEQYF.

The chain employs TRBV30 and TRBJ2-3; D unresolved. This CDR3 has 13 amino acids. Per germline, CDR1 GTSNPN and CDR2 SVGIG (reference sequence). V lost 0 bases, J lost 6 bases, and 10 bases lay in between. The CDR3 is CAWSVTLSDTQYF. The CDR3 region has the DNA TGTGCCTGGAGTGTGACTCTCTCGGATACGCAGTATTTT.

The chain combines TRBV12-3 or TRBV12-4 with TRBJ2-3; TRBD1 agrees at 10 bases. J was trimmed by 11 bases and V by 4 bases; bases with no gene match: 9. This CDR3 region has 14 residues. The chain's CDR3 is CASSSGQGRLGQYF. The CDR3 nucleotides read TGTGCCAGCAGTTCGGGACAGGGGAGGTTGGGGCAGTATTTT.

This clonotype was detected only a few times. The chain carries TRBV20-1 and TRBJ2-3; TRBD2 matches at 12 bases. With V trimmed by 0 bases and J by 10 bases, 8 bases remained unmatched. The CDR3 totals 15 residues. Per germline, CDR1 DFQATT and CDR2 SNEGSKA (reference sequence). The CDR3 nucleotides are TGCAGTGCTAGAGATAGACTAGCGGGGGCCGCGGCGCAGTATTTT. This gives the protein CSARDRLAGAAAQYF.